What follows are 28 T cell receptor beta chains derived from one specimen sequenced in a study of OX40 agonist ivuxolimab in advanced cancers. Profiling relied on immunoSEQ multiplex PCR, and the TCRdb table lists in-frame clones only, not all of them. The table lists 100,000 to 150,000 clones, about nine tenths of them singletons. The sequencing used CD4+ or CD8+ T cells sorted from blood, collected in a trial of the OX40 agonist ivuxolimab. Source of these receptors: an adult with an advanced solid tumor such as melanoma, head and neck, liver or kidney cancer.

The gene calls are TRBV6-4 and TRBJ2-7; unclear D gene. V lost 6 bases and J lost 0, with 12 bases in between. The CDR3 contains 14 residues. Germline V lookup: CDR1 MRHNA, CDR2 SNTAGT. In nucleotides, the CDR3 is TGTGCCAGCAGCCCCCAGGCCAGCTCCTACGAGCAGTACTTC. Amino acids: CASSPQASSYEQYF.

This rearrangement joins TRBV30 to TRBJ2-5; D unresolved. Deletions cut 0 bases from V and 4 bases from J, with 3 bases between. There are 11 residues in the CDR3. The V gene's germline CDR1 is GTSNPN and CDR2 SVGIG (reference sequence). CDR3 sequence (DNA): TGTGCCTGGAGTGTACGAGAGACCCAGTACTTC. Translation: CAWSVRETQYF.

The chain joins TRBV6-1 to TRBJ2-3; 14 bases align to TRBD2. Per the germline V gene, CDR1 is MNHNS and CDR2 is SASEGT. The CDR3 has 16 residues. V shed 3 bases, J shed 6 bases, and the junction held 5 bases outside the gene matches. In DNA form, the CDR3 reads TGTGCCAGCAGTGAGGGACTAGCGGGAGTTTGGGATACGCAGTATTTT. This translates into CASSEGLAGVWDTQYF.

J is TRBJ2-6 and V is TRBV7-3; no firm D call. The CDR3 is 14 amino acids. V was clipped by 4 bases and J by 0 bases, with 4 bases between them. CDR1 is SGHTA, CDR2 FQGTGA, per germline. CDR3 DNA: TGTGCCAGCAGCTCCGACTCTGGGGCCAACGTCCTGACTTTC. This translates into CASSSDSGANVLTF.

The chain joins TRBV27 to TRBJ2-3; unclear D gene. Germline V lookup: CDR1 MNHEY, CDR2 SMNVEV (reference sequence). V shed 4 bases and J shed 5 bases, with 10 bases lying between them. The CDR3 has 13 amino acids. CDR3 sequence (DNA): TGTGCCAGCAGTTCGGGTCTCGGAGATACGCAGTATTTT. Amino acids: CASSSGLGDTQYF.

The J gene is TRBJ1-2, the V gene TRBV7-2; 8 positions match TRBD1. Germline V gene lookup returns CDR1 SGHTA and CDR2 FQGNSA. This CDR3 is built from 15 residues. The junction had 8 bases not matched to a gene; V was cut back by 4 bases and J by 4 bases. The DNA of the CDR3 is TGTGCCAGCAGCTGGGGACAGGCTAGCTCCTATGGCTACACCTTC. This gives the protein CASSWGQASSYGYTF.

This clone was observed a single time. This chain joins TRBV7-2 and TRBJ2-5; 8 bases are shared with TRBD2. The CDR3 is made up of 17 amino acids. The germline CDR1 and CDR2 sequences are SGHTA and FQGNSA. The J segment lost 4 bases and the V segment lost 1 base, leaving 11 bases of the junction unmatched. The CDR3 DNA reads TGTGCCAGCAGCTTAGGAGGAGCGGGAGCCCCAGGAGAGACCCAGTACTTC. Translation gives CASSLGGAGAPGETQYF.

V usage is TRBV27 and J usage is TRBJ2-7, with 11 bases fitting TRBD2. Germline CDR1 and CDR2: MNHEY and SMNVEV (reference sequence). The V and J ends lost 5 bases and 2 bases, in that order; junction bases with no gene match: 11. The CDR3 runs 17 residues. The CDR3 loop reads CASSRSLAGVIPYEQYF. DNA for the CDR3: TGTGCCAGCAGTCGGTCACTAGCGGGAGTAATCCCCTACGAGCAGTACTTC.

The V and J genes are TRBV10-3 and TRBJ1-2; a weak D match, TRBD1 (6 bases). In germline, CDR1 is ENHRY, CDR2 SYGVKD. The CDR3 sequence is 13 residues long. Trimming removed 2 bases from V and 8 bases from J, with 12 bases in between. CDR3 bases: TGTGCCATCAGTGAGACAGGACAGAGCGGCTACACCTTC. Translation: CAISETGQSGYTF.

The count of this clone is one. This rearrangement joins TRBV6-5 to TRBJ1-1, with D hard to call. Germline assignment: CDR1 MNHEY and CDR2 SVGAGI. The CDR3 has 14 residues. V was shortened by 2 bases and J by 2 bases, with 9 bases between the two germline ends. The CDR3 DNA sequence: TGTGCCAGCAGTTACGCCTACAGTAACACTGAAGCTTTCTTT. It encodes CASSYAYSNTEAFF.

The V and J genes are TRBV27 and TRBJ2-7; perhaps TRBD2 as D (5 bases). CDR1 and CDR2 (germline): MNHEY, SMNVEV (reference sequence). The CDR3 is 12 amino acids. The ends were cut back, 2 bases at V and 4 bases at J, with 6 bases in the middle. CDR3 loop: CASSLEGYEQYF. CDR3 nucleotide sequence: TGTGCCAGCAGTTTAGAGGGTTACGAGCAGTACTTC.

This clone has only one observation. The gene calls are TRBV6-5 and TRBJ2-2; TRBD2 might be the D (5 bases). Between the trimmed V and J ends, which lost 2 bases and 7 bases, there was a span of 8 bases. Germline V lookup: CDR1 MNHEY, CDR2 SVGAGI. This CDR3 contains 13 residues. For the CDR3, the DNA is TGTGCCAGCAGTTACGAGGGCCTCGGGGAGCTGTTTTTT. This gives the protein CASSYEGLGELFF.

The chain is built from TRBV5-1 and TRBJ2-1, with 8 bases lining up with TRBD2. The CDR3 is made up of 16 amino acids. Germline loops: CDR1 SGHRS, CDR2 YFSETQ. Trimming removed 4 bases from V and 2 bases from J; junction bases left unmatched: 8. CDR3 residues: CASSAGSGGTYNEQFF. In DNA form, the CDR3 reads TGCGCCAGCAGCGCCGGGTCGGGAGGGACCTACAATGAGCAGTTCTTC.

The V and J genes are TRBV30 and TRBJ2-3; D call uncertain. Deletions cut 0 bases from V and 0 bases from J, with 7 bases between. Germline assignment: CDR1 GTSNPN and CDR2 SVGIG (reference sequence). The CDR3 is 14 amino acids. Here the CDR3 reads CAWSVGPSTDTQYF. CDR3 coding DNA: TGTGCCTGGAGTGTAGGGCCCAGCACAGATACGCAGTATTTT.

The chain employs TRBV7-2 and TRBJ2-7; 8 bases are shared with TRBD1. Looked up from germline, CDR1 is SGHTA and CDR2 is FQGNSA. The CDR3 consists of 13 residues. V was clipped by 6 bases and J by 3 bases; unmatched bases: 4. CDR3 DNA sequence: TGTGCCAGCAGGGACAGGGTGGGCTACGAGCAGTACTTC. This gives the protein CASRDRVGYEQYF.

The rearrangement uses TRBV5-8 and TRBJ1-5; maybe TRBD1 (5 bases). The V end was cut by 6 bases, the J end by 4 bases, with 11 bases between. The CDR3 sequence is 13 residues long. Germline loops: CDR1 SGHTS, CDR2 YDEGEE. CDR3 bases: TGTGCCAGCAACCTGGGACTAAATCAGCCCCAGCATTTT. Translated, it gives CASNLGLNQPQHF.

The chain has TRBV5-1 and TRBJ2-2; TRBD1 is a possible D gene (6 bases). CDR1 is SGHRS and CDR2 is YFSETQ in the germline V gene. The CDR3 is 16 residues long. Trimming shortened V by 4 bases and J by 4 bases, and 17 bases separated the two germline ends. This CDR3 reads CASSPLQGISTGELFF. The DNA of the CDR3 is TGCGCCAGCAGCCCGTTACAGGGTATCAGCACCGGGGAGCTGTTTTTT.

The chain carries TRBV11-2 and TRBJ2-5; maybe TRBD2 (5 bases). CDR3 length: 16 residues. Germline CDR1 and CDR2: SGHAT and FQNNGV. V gave up 6 bases and J gave up 2 bases, with 19 bases separating them. CDR3 bases: TGTGCCAGCAGAGGGTGGTCTAGCACTAAACAAGAGACCCAGTACTTC. Translating gives CASRGWSSTKQETQYF. The whole variable domain, remainder taken from reference TRBV11-2 and TRBJ2-5, is EAGVAQSPRYKIIEKRQSVAFWCNPISGHATLYWYQQILGQGPKLLIQFQNNGVVDDSQLPKDRFSAERLKGVDSTLKIQPAKLEDSAVYLCASRGWSSTKQETQYFGPGTRLLVL.

V and J are TRBV5-4 and TRBJ2-7; 13 bases line up with TRBD2. Germline values: CDR1 SGHNT, CDR2 YYREEE (reference sequence). This CDR3 has 13 amino acids. Trimming took 3 bases from V and 12 from J; bases not matched to a gene: 6. CDR3 region: CASSSGTSGTWYF. CDR3 sequence (DNA): TGTGCCAGCAGCTCGGGGACTAGCGGGACATGGTACTTC.

The chain links TRBV28 to TRBJ2-1; 12 bases line up with TRBD2. There are 16 residues in the CDR3. The germline V gene encodes CDR1 MDHEN and CDR2 SYDVKM. V was clipped by 4 bases and J by 9 bases; unmatched bases: 10. The CDR3 region is CASSSHQTSGRIEQFF. Here the CDR3 DNA reads TGTGCCAGCAGTTCTCACCAGACTAGCGGGAGAATTGAGCAGTTCTTC.

This CDR3 reads CASSRTGTGELFF. In DNA form, the CDR3 reads TGTGCCAGCAGCCGGACGGGGACCGGGGAGCTGTTTTTT. This sequence joins TRBV7-3 and TRBJ2-2, with a weak D call TRBD2 (5 bases). V was cut by 5 bases and J by 5 bases, with 9 bases left in between. The CDR3 contains 13 residues. Looked up from germline, CDR1 is SGHTA and CDR2 is FQGTGA.

The V and J genes are TRBV10-3 and TRBJ1-1; D remains ambiguous. The CDR3 runs 13 residues. Germline V CDR1 and CDR2: ENHRY, SYGVKD. Trimming left V 6 bases short and J 1 base short, with 9 bases between. The CDR3 bases are TGTGCCATCAGCCAAACACCGAACACTGAAGCTTTCTTT. This gives the protein CAISQTPNTEAFF.

On this clone: Additional DNA sequences in this sample encode the identical CDR3. V and J are TRBV27 and TRBJ1-6; 9 bases fit TRBD1. The V segment lost 5 bases and the J segment 8 bases; nucleotides outside the gene matches: 7. This CDR3 region has 15 residues. Germline values: CDR1 MNHEY, CDR2 SMNVEV (reference sequence). The CDR3 reads CASSLYRGRDSPLHF. In nucleotides, the CDR3 is TGTGCCAGCAGTCTTTACAGGGGGCGCGATTCACCCCTCCACTTT.

J is TRBJ2-1 and V is TRBV28; 7 positions agree with TRBD1. The CDR3 extends over 12 amino acids. Germline V lookup: CDR1 MDHEN, CDR2 SYDVKM. Germline trimming cut 6 bases from V and 8 bases from J; bases unmatched to any gene: 4. The CDR3 spells CASRDQGDEQFF. CDR3 in DNA: TGTGCCAGCAGGGACCAGGGGGATGAGCAGTTCTTC.

V gene TRBV19 combines with J gene TRBJ2-1; 10 bases match TRBD1. Germline assignment: CDR1 LNHDA and CDR2 SQIVND (reference sequence). The CDR3 extends over 17 amino acids. The junction had 13 bases not matched to a gene; V was cut back by 3 bases and J by 8 bases. The CDR3 sequence: CASSISTGTGARDEQFF. The CDR3, as DNA: TGTGCCAGTAGTATCAGTACCGGGACAGGGGCTAGGGATGAGCAGTTCTTC. The complete variable domain, with remaining parts taken from reference TRBV19 and TRBJ2-1, reads DGGITQSPKYLFRKEGQNVTLSCEQNLNHDAMYWYRQDPGQGLRLIYYSQIVNDFQKGDIAEGYSVSREKKESFPLTVTSAQKNPTAFYLCASSISTGTGARDEQFFGPGTRLTVL.

The CDR3 coding sequence is TGTGCCAGCAGCTTCTTAGCGGAGGCCTACGAGCAGTACTTC. Translated: CASSFLAEAYEQYF. V is TRBV5-5 and J is TRBJ2-7; tentative D call: TRBD2 (6 bases). This CDR3 is 14 amino acids long. CDR1 is SGHKS, CDR2 YYEKEE, per germline (reference sequence). V lost 2 bases, J lost 2 bases, and 11 bases lay in between.

The chain employs TRBV9 and TRBJ1-1, with a weak D call TRBD1 (5 bases). The CDR3 is made up of 13 amino acids. V was cut by 0 bases and J by 5 bases, with 8 bases left in between. Per germline, CDR1 SGDLS and CDR2 YYNGEE. The DNA for the CDR3 is TGTGCCAGCAGCGTAGTGTCAGGGACTGAAGCTTTCTTT. Amino acid sequence: CASSVVSGTEAFF. The whole variable domain, filled in from reference TRBV9 and TRBJ1-1, reads DSGVTQTPKHLITATGQRVTLRCSPRSGDLSVYWYQQSLDQGLQFLIQYYNGEERAKGNILERFSAQQFPDLHSELNLSSLELGDSALYFCASSVVSGTEAFFGQGTRLTVV.

The J gene is TRBJ2-5, the V gene TRBV13; D not resolved. The CDR3 consists of 14 residues. The germline V gene encodes CDR1 PRHDT and CDR2 FYEKMQ (reference sequence). Trimming took 2 bases from V and 3 from J, leaving 10 bases between them. The CDR3 nucleotides are TGTGCCAGCAGCTTACGCCAACCAAAAGAGACCCAGTACTTC. Residues: CASSLRQPKETQYF.